The 2 T cell receptor beta chains in this list originate from one sample, sequenced in a study of cytomegalovirus exposure and HLA in healthy donors. The study ran its PCR with 60 Vbeta and 13 Jbeta primers. Method: immunoSEQ multiplex PCR; TCRdb's copy keeps in-frame clones and lacks some. Its table records about 140,000 clones. The sequencing sample was made of PBMCs. Receptors were obtained from a man aged 35-49 years in good health and CMV-seronegative.

The chain employs TRBV6-5 and TRBJ2-2; TRBD2 might be the D (5 bases). V gave up 11 bases and J gave up 0 bases, with 16 bases separating them. Germline lookup yields CDR1 MNHEY and CDR2 SVGAGI. The CDR3 has 15 residues. The CDR3 is CASSGQTPNTGELFF. The CDR3 DNA follows: TGTGCCTCGAGCGGTCAAACACCGAACACCGGGGAGCTGTTTTTT.

The V gene is TRBV4-2, the J gene TRBJ2-5; D may be TRBD2 (5 bases). V lost 5 bases and J lost 4, with 17 bases in between. Germline values: CDR1 LGHNA, CDR2 YNFKEQ. This CDR3 has 15 amino acids. As DNA, the CDR3 is TGTGCCAGCAGCAGCCAGCGGTTAGCATCAGAGACCCAGTACTTC. Residues: CASSSQRLASETQYF.